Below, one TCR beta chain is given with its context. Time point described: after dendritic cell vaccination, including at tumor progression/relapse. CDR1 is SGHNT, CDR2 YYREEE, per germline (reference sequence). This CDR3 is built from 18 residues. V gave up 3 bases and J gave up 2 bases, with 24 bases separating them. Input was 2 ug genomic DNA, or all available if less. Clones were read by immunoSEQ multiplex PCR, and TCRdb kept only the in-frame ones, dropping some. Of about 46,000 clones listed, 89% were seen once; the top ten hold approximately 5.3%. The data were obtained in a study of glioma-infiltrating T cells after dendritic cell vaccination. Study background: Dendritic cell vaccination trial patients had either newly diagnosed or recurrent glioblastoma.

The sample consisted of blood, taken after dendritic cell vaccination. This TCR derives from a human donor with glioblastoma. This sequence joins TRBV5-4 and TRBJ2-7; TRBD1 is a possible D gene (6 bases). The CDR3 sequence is CASSWDTGKGKSPYEQYF. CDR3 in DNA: TGTGCCAGCAGCTGGGACACGGGTAAGGGGAAGAGTCCCTACGAGCAGTACTTC.